This TCR beta chain was observed in a study of blood T cell repertoires in COVID-19. Study details: PBMCs, B-cell-depleted T cells, or T cells provided the cDNA or gDNA that made up the material.

This CDR3 is 14 amino acids long. Germline V gives CDR1 SQVTM, CDR2 ANQGSEA. Unmatched junction bases numbered 5, after V lost 6 bases and J lost 7 bases. In the source study's methods: The assay estimated nucleated cells by amplifying reference gene primers. Using immunoSEQ multiplex PCR, the repertoire was profiled, and TCRdb retains in-frame clones only, with some absent. V, J and clone size are those of that table, while D and trimming were read from the DNA. This table has about 120,000 clones, more than 75% appearing once. The chain carries TRBV29-1 and TRBJ2-1; 14 bases agree with TRBD2. The source material was peripheral blood. This TCR was recovered from a woman between 50 and 59 years old with acute or convalescent COVID-19. The CDR3 spells CSVTGLAGVNEQFF. Here the CDR3 DNA reads TGCAGCGTGACGGGACTAGCGGGAGTTAATGAGCAGTTCTTC.